A few counts support the clone carrying this TCR beta chain. The antigen is unknown. The data were taken from a study of blood T cells in healthy people across ages. Notes on the study in general: Older individuals had lower TCR beta diversity per million T cells (the decline was roughly linear).

V lost 4 bases, J lost 1 base, and 8 bases stayed unmatched. CDR3 length: 16 residues. Together with a sample-barcoded 5' primer, a J-beta primer mix was included in a second PCR lasting roughly 6 to 12 cycles. TCRdb reprocessed the 5' RACE reads via MiXCR and lists one record per CDR3 protein. This table has hundreds of thousands of distinct CDR3 sequences, about 24% appearing once. The sequence came from a man between 65 and 80 years old in good health. Sample: blood. The chain is built from TRBV12-3 or TRBV12-4 and TRBJ2-5; TRBD1 agrees at 8 bases. The CDR3 reads CASSSLGDRTQETQYF. DNA of the CDR3: TGTGCCAGCAGTTCCCTGGGGGACAGGACCCAAGAGACCCAGTACTTC.